These 17 T cell receptor beta chains share one sample of origin, sequenced in a study of CD8+CD57+ T cells in acquired aplastic anemia. Patients included in sequencing had previously demonstrated CD8+CD57+ cell expansion by flow cytometry. Genomic DNA, serving as template, underwent TCR beta VDJ and CDR3 profiling. TCRdb recomputed calls from the reads with MiXCR, one row per CDR3 protein. The data hold a few hundred thousand distinct CDR3 sequences, with approximately 51% observed a single time. Sequenced sample: sorted CD4+, CD8+, or CD8+CD57+ T cells (not recorded which) from PBMCs. The receptors here all came from a human donor with aplastic anemia.

Notes on this clonotype: The CDR3 does not close with the conserved phenylalanine or tryptophan, likely indicating a read error. This sequence joins TRBV7-3 and TRBJ2-7; D is unresolved. This CDR3 contains 12 residues. Germline V gene sequence: CDR1 SGHTA, CDR2 FQGTGA. Trimming shortened V by 5 bases and J by 0 bases, and 5 bases separated the two germline ends. Here the CDR3 DNA reads TGTGCCAGCAGCGGCAACTCCTACGAGCAGTACCTC. This sequence encodes CASSGNSYEQYL.

The chain combines TRBV7-2 with TRBJ1-4, with 9 nucleotides matching TRBD1. This CDR3 has 16 amino acids. Germline V CDR1 and CDR2: SGHTA, FQGNSA. Unmatched junction bases numbered 5, after V lost 2 bases and J lost 4 bases. The CDR3 bases are TGTGCCAGCAGCTTAACGACAGGGGGTTTTAATGAAAAACTGTTTTTT. This encodes CASSLTTGGFNEKLFF.

This clonotype was counted at least ten times. This chain connects TRBV24-1 to TRBJ2-3, with 8 bases lining up with TRBD1. The CDR3 loop spans 14 amino acids. The V and J ends lost 3 bases and 6 bases, in that order; junction bases with no gene match: 4. Germline-derived CDR1 and CDR2 are KGHDR and SFDVKD. CDR3: CATSDTGGRDTQYF. As DNA, the CDR3 is TGTGCCACCAGTGATACAGGGGGGCGGGATACGCAGTATTTT.

Note on this clonotype: This may stem from a read error, because a much larger clone lies one nucleotide away. The chain is built from TRBV28 and TRBJ1-4; no reliable D call. The CDR3 is 13 residues long. Per germline, CDR1 MDHEN and CDR2 SYDVKM. The V gene lost 5 bases and the J gene lost 7 bases, with 11 bases spanning the gap. This CDR3 is CASSKGKGEKLFF. CDR3 DNA sequence: TGTGCCAGCAGTAAAGGGAAGGGTGAAAAACTGTTTTTT.

In this sample, this clonotype turned up many times. In DNA form, the CDR3 reads TGCGCCAGCAGCTTGGACATCGACAATGAGCAGTTCTTC. Translating it yields CASSLDIDNEQFF. The rearrangement uses TRBV5-1 and TRBJ2-1; D uncertain. The CDR3 extends over 13 amino acids. Germline CDR1 and CDR2: SGHRS and YFSETQ. Trimming took 0 bases from V and 5 from J, leaving 6 bases between them. Drawing the rest from reference TRBV5-1 and TRBJ2-1, the complete variable domain is KAGVTQTPRYLIKTRGQQVTLSCSPISGHRSVSWYQQTPGQGLQFLFEYFSETQRNKGNFPGRFSGRQFSNSRSEMNVSTLELGDSALYLCASSLDIDNEQFFGPGTRLTVL.

The table lists this clonotype with many counts. This chain joins TRBV20-1 and TRBJ2-5; 8 bases are a match to TRBD1. Germline V gene sequence: CDR1 DFQATT, CDR2 SNEGSKA (reference sequence). J was trimmed by 1 base and V by 3 bases; bases with no gene match: 13. The CDR3 extends over 17 amino acids. CDR3 sequence: CSARVADRGVPQETQYF. CDR3 coding DNA: TGCAGTGCTAGGGTAGCCGACAGGGGAGTACCCCAAGAGACCCAGTACTTC.

The V and J genes are TRBV20-1 and TRBJ2-2; the D is unclear. Germline CDR1 DFQATT, CDR2 SNEGSKA (reference sequence). V was shortened by 3 bases and J by 4 bases, with 12 bases between the two germline ends. CDR3 length: 14 residues. The CDR3 is CSARAASVTGELFF. CDR3 bases: TGCAGTGCTAGGGCAGCAAGTGTCACCGGGGAGCTGTTTTTT.

This clonotype was seen repeatedly, ten times or more. The genes are TRBV6-1 and TRBJ1-5, with unresolved D. Trimming took 2 bases from V and 10 from J, leaving 12 bases between them. The germline CDR1 and CDR2 sequences are MNHNS and SASEGT. This CDR3 is built from 13 residues. Written as DNA, the CDR3 is TGTGCCAGCAGTGAAAAGGGTGGGCTTCCCCAGCATTTT. It codes for CASSEKGGLPQHF.

This clonotype was found many times. CDR3 DNA sequence: TGTGCCAGCAGTTACTCCACCCGAGAGACAGGGTGGCAGCCCCAGCATTTT. It is translated as CASSYSTRETGWQPQHF. The chain couples TRBV6-5 to TRBJ1-5, with 7 bases that match TRBD1. V lost 0 bases and J lost 7; bases outside the gene matches: 12. Germline V gene lookup returns CDR1 MNHEY and CDR2 SVGAGI. The CDR3 extends over 17 amino acids.

Regarding this clonotype: Germline is not matched at one junction end, which may reflect a read error. The chain links TRBV20-1 to TRBJ1-2; a weak D match, TRBD1 (6 bases). Germline-derived CDR1 and CDR2 are DFQATT and SNEGSKA (reference sequence). The CDR3 loop spans 13 amino acids. This chain's CDR3 is CSAGDRKGSGYTF. In nucleotides, the CDR3 is TGCAGTGCTGGAGACAGGAAGGGTTCGGGCTACACCTTC.

V and J are TRBV13 and TRBJ2-7; 9 positions agree with TRBD2. Trimming removed 6 bases from V and 6 bases from J; junction bases left unmatched: 12. The CDR3 runs to 15 residues. Per the germline V gene, CDR1 is PRHDT and CDR2 is FYEKMQ (reference sequence). The CDR3 nucleotides are TGTGCCAGCAGTTACGCTGCGGGGGGGACTTTCGAGCAGTACGTC. It translates to CASSYAAGGTFEQYV.

This clonotype was seen at least ten times. The chain employs TRBV27 and TRBJ2-7; D tentatively fits TRBD1 or TRBD2 (5 bases each). V was trimmed by 2 bases and J by 7 bases, leaving 12 bases between them. CDR1 is MNHEY, CDR2 SMNVEV, per germline (reference sequence). There are 13 residues in the CDR3. CDR3 in amino acids: CASSLSAEGEQYF. CDR3 coding DNA: TGTGCCAGCAGTTTAAGCGCCGAGGGGGAGCAGTACTTC.

The chain has TRBV2 and TRBJ2-7; D is possibly TRBD1 or TRBD2 (5 bases each). CDR1 is SNHLY, CDR2 FYNNEI, per germline. The CDR3 totals 12 residues. The V end lost 1 base, the J end lost 13 bases, and 14 bases lay between the germline ends. CDR3 coding DNA: TGTGCCAGCAGTGAAGAGGGCCGAGGGGCATACTTC. As protein: CASSEEGRGAYF.

This clonotype showed up many times. The J gene is TRBJ1-1, the V gene TRBV7-8; D is unclear. The CDR3 consists of 13 residues. The germline V gene encodes CDR1 SGHVS and CDR2 FQNEAQ. Trimming left V 0 bases short and J 11 bases short, with 13 bases between. The CDR3 region has the DNA TGTGCCAGCAGCTTAGCGCTTGAGAGGGAGGCTTTCTTT. It specifies CASSLALEREAFF.

This sequence joins TRBV20-1 and TRBJ1-2, with D tentatively TRBD1 (5 bases). CDR3 length equals 12 residues. CDR1 and CDR2 from the germline V gene are DFQATT and SNEGSKA (reference sequence). The V end was cut by 6 bases, the J end by 6 bases, with 14 bases between. Here the CDR3 DNA reads TGCAGTGCCAGCCCCCAGGGCGATGGCTACACCTTC. Translated, it gives CSASPQGDGYTF.

In regard to this clonotype: A junction end diverges from the germline sequence, so it may reflect a read error. This rearrangement joins TRBV7-3 to TRBJ2-3, with D perhaps TRBD2 (6 bases). Germline CDR1 SGHTA, CDR2 FQGTGA. CDR3 length: 17 residues. The CDR3 region is CASSHGAGIGSTDTQYF. CDR3 in DNA: TGCGCCAGCAGCCATGGGGCGGGGATTGGGAGCACAGATACGCAGTATTTT.

CDR3: CASSGDRAARTEAFF. The CDR3 bases are TGTGCCAGCAGCGGAGACAGGGCAGCAAGGACTGAAGCTTTCTTT. The genes are TRBV9 and TRBJ1-1; 7 bases match TRBD1. Germline loops: CDR1 SGDLS, CDR2 YYNGEE. The CDR3 runs to 15 residues. The V and J ends lost 3 bases and 5 bases, in that order; junction bases with no gene match: 10.